These T cell receptor beta chains were read from a single sample in a study of cytomegalovirus exposure and HLA in healthy donors. The data were produced by immunoSEQ multiplex PCR, yet TCRdb's version contains in-frame clones alone and is incomplete. The data contain around 150,000 clones, 70% to 85% of them singletons. Sequencing was carried out using PBMCs. These receptors all come from a man under 40 in good health and CMV-seropositive. CDR3s include the opening cysteine and the closing phenylalanine or tryptophan. The D gene is left open where the match is weak. Rows give clone size only sometimes, using once, few, many, or a class for an expanded clone.

D gene,V gene,J gene,clone size,CDR3 DNA,CDR3 protein
NA,TRBV2,TRBJ2-3,once,TGTGCCAGCAGTGAAGACAGGGCCTCTAGCACAGATACGCAGTATTTT,CASSEDRASSTDTQYF
TRBD2,TRBV27,TRBJ2-3,NA,TGTGCCAGCACGGGACTAGCGGGCACAGATACGCAGTATTTT,CASTGLAGTDTQYF
NA,TRBV29-1,TRBJ2-1,NA,TGCAGCGTTGAAGAGGGGGGTGTGCAGTTCTTC,CSVEEGGVQFF
NA,TRBV2,TRBJ1-5,few,TGTGCCAGCCTTCGGGATAGCAATCAGCCCCAGCATTTT,CASLRDSNQPQHF
NA,TRBV6-1,TRBJ1-1,few,TGTGCCAGCAGTGAATACCCGGAAGAGGACACTGAAGCTTTCTTT,CASSEYPEEDTEAFF
TRBD1,TRBV18,TRBJ1-5,NA,TGTGCCAGCTCACCGTCCCGGACAGGGGGCGATCAGCCCCAGCATTTT,CASSPSRTGGDQPQHF
NA,TRBV15,TRBJ2-5,NA,TGTGCCACCAGCAGAGCCGAGGGTCCACAGGGTCCGCAAGAGACCCAGTACTTC,CATSRAEGPQGPQETQYF
TRBD1,TRBV28,TRBJ2-3,NA,TGTGCCAGCAGTTTAGGGGACAGGGGGGATACGCAGTATTTT,CASSLGDRGDTQYF
TRBD1,TRBV7-2,TRBJ2-7,NA,TGTGCCAGCAGCCCCCGCTCGGGGTGGCAGGGGGCTTACGAGCAGTACTTC,CASSPRSGWQGAYEQYF
TRBD2,TRBV4-3,TRBJ2-7,NA,TGCGCCAGCAGCCAAGAAGGTCTAGCGGGGGGGCCTGGAAACGAGCAGTACTTC,CASSQEGLAGGPGNEQYF